These T cell receptor beta chains were read from a single sample in a study of CD4 T cells in relation to SARS-CoV-2 and coronaviruses. Sequencing was performed with immunoSEQ multiplex PCR; in TCRdb, only in-frame clones are kept and a portion is missing. The sample lists about 38,000 clones; around 77% were seen once. Antigen specificity for these receptors is unknown. The sequencing input was memory CD4+ T cells from PBMCs, cultured in vitro. The receptor set was obtained from an adult with COVID-19. Each CDR3 is given without its conserved first and last residue. A D gene is named only where the DNA matches it firmly.

D gene,J gene,V gene,CDR3 length,CDR3 protein
NA,TRBJ2-3,TRBV3-1/TRBV3-2,12,ASSHLILADTQY
NA,TRBJ1-2,TRBV18,12,ASSPPADEYGYT
NA,TRBJ2-3,TRBV6-5,8,ATAWGTQY
NA,TRBJ2-6,TRBV7-3,16,ASSLTSGAGSGANVLT
NA,TRBJ1-4,TRBV3-1/TRBV3-2,12,ASSQPGPNEKLF
NA,TRBJ1-1,TRBV5-1,11,ASSLDRNTEAF
NA,TRBJ2-7,TRBV27,11,ASSPVGGGEQY
TRBD2,TRBJ2-2,TRBV6-2/TRBV6-3,13,ASSYGGDFTGELF
NA,TRBJ1-2,TRBV28,13,ASNAGGPLLNGYT
TRBD2,TRBJ2-3,TRBV11-2,14,ASSLVLAGAGDTQY
NA,TRBJ1-5,TRBV6-2/TRBV6-3,12,ASSFAGRNQPQH
TRBD1,TRBJ1-1,TRBV19,13,ASRPLQGLNTEAF
NA,TRBJ1-5,TRBV28,13,ASSPGGNSNQPQH
TRBD1,TRBJ2-1,TRBV7-3,13,ASSLVRQGRNEQF
NA,TRBJ2-3,TRBV3-1/TRBV3-2,11,ASSQGAFDTQY
NA,TRBJ2-2,TRBV24-1,11,ATSDWRSGELF
NA,TRBJ1-1,TRBV5-1,12,ASSLGVPNTEAF
NA,TRBJ1-5,TRBV15,15,ATSMFRGIGSNQPQH
NA,TRBJ1-1,TRBV27,15,ASTITNPSERNTEAF
NA,TRBJ1-5,TRBV6-5,9,ASGGVGPQH
TRBD1,TRBJ1-4,TRBV28,13,ASSHPGQGSRKLF
NA,TRBJ2-6,TRBV11-2,16,ASSLAAGPFSGANVLT
NA,TRBJ2-2,TRBV3-1/TRBV3-2,15,ASSQDSARDNTGELF
TRBD1,TRBJ1-1,TRBV29-1,11,SVQTGVGTEAF
NA,TRBJ2-7,TRBV11-2,10,ASSLNLYEQY
TRBD2,TRBJ2-1,TRBV24-1,12,ATSDRREYNEQF
TRBD2,TRBJ2-7,TRBV28,13,ASSPTLAGVNEQY